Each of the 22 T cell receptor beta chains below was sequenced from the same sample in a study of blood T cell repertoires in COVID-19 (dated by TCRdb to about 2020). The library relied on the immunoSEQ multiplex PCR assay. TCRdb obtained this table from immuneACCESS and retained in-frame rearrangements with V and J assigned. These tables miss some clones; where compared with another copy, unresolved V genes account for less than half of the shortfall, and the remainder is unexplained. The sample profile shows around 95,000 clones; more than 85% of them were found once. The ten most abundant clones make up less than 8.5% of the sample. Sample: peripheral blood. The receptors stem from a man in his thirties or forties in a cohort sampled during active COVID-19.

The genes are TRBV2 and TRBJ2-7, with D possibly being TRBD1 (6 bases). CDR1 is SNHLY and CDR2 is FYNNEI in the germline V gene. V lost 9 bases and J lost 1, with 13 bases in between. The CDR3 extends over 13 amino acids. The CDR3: CASGQPGSYEQYF. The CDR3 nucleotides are TGTGCCAGTGGACAGCCCGGGTCCTACGAGCAGTACTTC.

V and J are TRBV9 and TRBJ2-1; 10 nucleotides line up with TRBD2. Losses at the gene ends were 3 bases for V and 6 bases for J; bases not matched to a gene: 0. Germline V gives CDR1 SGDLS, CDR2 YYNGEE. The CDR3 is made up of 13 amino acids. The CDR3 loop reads CASSGTSGNEQFF. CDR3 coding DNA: TGTGCCAGCAGCGGGACTAGCGGCAATGAGCAGTTCTTC.

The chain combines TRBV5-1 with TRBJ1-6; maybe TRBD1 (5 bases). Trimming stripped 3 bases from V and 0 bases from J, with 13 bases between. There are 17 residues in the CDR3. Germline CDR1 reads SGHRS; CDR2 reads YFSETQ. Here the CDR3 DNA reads TGCGCCAGCAGCTCCAGGGTGGGAAGCTCCTATAATTCACCCCTCCACTTT. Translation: CASSSRVGSSYNSPLHF.

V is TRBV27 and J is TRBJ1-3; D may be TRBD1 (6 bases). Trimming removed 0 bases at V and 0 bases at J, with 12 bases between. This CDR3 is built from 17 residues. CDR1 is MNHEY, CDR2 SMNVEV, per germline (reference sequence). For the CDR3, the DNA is TGTGCCAGCAGTTTATCGCCGGGGGGCCTCTCTGGAAACACCATATATTTT. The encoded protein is CASSLSPGGLSGNTIYF.

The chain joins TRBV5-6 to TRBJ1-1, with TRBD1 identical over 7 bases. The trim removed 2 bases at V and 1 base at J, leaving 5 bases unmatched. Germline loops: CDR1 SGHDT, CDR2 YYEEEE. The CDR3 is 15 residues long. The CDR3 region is CASSFLDRANTEAFF. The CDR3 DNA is TGTGCCAGCAGCTTCCTCGACAGGGCGAACACTGAAGCTTTCTTT. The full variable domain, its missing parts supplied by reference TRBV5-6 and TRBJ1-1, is DAGVTQSPTHLIKTRGQQVTLRCSPKSGHDTVSWYQQALGQGPQFIFQYYEEEERQRGNFPDRFSGHQFPNYSSELNVNALLLGDSALYLCASSFLDRANTEAFFGQGTRLTVV.

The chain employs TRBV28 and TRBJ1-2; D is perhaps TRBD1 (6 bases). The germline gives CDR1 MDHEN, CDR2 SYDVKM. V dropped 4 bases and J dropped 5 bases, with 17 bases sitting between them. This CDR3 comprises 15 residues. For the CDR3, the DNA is TGTGCCAGCAGTTACACAACAGGGAATTCTTATGGCTACACCTTC. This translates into CASSYTTGNSYGYTF.

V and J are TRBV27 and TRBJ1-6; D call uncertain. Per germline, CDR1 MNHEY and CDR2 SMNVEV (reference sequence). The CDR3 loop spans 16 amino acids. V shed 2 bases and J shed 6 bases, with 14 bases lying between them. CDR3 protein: CASSLPSQAGNSPLHF. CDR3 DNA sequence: TGTGCCAGCAGTTTACCCAGCCAGGCTGGTAATTCACCCCTCCACTTT.

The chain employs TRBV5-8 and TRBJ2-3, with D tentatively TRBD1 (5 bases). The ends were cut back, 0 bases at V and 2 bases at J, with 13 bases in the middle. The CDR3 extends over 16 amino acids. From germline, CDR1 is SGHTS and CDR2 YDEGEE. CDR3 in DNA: TGTGCCAGCAGCTTGGGCCAGGGAACGAACACAGATACGCAGTATTTT. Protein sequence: CASSLGQGTNTDTQYF.

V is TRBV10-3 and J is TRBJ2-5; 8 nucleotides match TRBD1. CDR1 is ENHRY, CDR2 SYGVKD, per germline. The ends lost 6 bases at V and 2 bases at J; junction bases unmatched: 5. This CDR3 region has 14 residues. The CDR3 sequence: CAIRRGQGQETQYF. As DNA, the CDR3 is TGTGCCATCAGAAGAGGACAGGGTCAAGAGACCCAGTACTTC.

The CDR3 here is CASSLEGWTTEAFF. As DNA, the CDR3 is TGTGCCAGCAGCTTAGAGGGTTGGACCACTGAAGCTTTCTTT. This chain links TRBV7-3 with TRBJ1-1; D gene uncertain. V lost 2 bases, J lost 4 bases, and 11 bases lay in between. The CDR3 runs to 14 residues. CDR1 and CDR2 (germline): SGHTA, FQGTGA.

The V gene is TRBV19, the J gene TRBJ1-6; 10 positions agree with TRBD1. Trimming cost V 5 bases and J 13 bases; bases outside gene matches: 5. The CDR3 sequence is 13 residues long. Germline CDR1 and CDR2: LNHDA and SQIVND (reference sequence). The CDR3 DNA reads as TGTGCCAGTAGTCCCGGACAGGGGGGGCCCCTCCACTTT. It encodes CASSPGQGGPLHF.

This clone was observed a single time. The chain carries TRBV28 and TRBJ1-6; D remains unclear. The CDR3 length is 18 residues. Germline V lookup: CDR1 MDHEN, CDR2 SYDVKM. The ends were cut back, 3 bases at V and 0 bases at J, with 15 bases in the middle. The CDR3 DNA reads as TGTGCCAGCAGTTTCTTGAATGACACGAGCTCCTATAATTCACCCCTCCACTTT. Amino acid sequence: CASSFLNDTSSYNSPLHF.

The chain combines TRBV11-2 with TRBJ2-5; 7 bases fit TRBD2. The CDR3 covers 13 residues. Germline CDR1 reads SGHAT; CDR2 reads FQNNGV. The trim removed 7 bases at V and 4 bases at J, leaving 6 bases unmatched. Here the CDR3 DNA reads TGTGCCAGCACCCCCGGGGGGACAGAGACCCAGTACTTC. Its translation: CASTPGGTETQYF.

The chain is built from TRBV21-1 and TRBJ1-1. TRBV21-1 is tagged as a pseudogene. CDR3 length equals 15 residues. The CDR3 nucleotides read TGTGCCAGCAGCAAAGGAGGCGGCAGCCACACTGAAGCTTTCTTT. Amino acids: CASSKGGGSHTEAFF.

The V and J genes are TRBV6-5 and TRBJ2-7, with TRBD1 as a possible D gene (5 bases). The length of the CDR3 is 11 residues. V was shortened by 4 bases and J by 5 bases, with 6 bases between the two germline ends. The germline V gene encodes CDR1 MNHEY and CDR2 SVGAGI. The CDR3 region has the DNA TGTGCCAGCAGTTTCAGGGACGAGCAGTACTTC. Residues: CASSFRDEQYF.

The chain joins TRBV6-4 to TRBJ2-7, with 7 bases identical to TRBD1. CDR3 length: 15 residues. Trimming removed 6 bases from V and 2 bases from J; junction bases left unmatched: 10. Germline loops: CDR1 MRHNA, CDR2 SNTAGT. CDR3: CASRPPGQSTYEQYF. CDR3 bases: TGTGCCAGCAGACCCCCGGGACAGAGTACCTACGAGCAGTACTTC.

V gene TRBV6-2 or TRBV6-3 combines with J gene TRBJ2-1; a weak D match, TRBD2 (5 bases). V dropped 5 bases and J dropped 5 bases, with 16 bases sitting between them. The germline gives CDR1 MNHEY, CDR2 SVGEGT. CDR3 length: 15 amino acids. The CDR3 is CASSTRGSPDNEQFF. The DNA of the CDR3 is TGTGCCAGCAGTACCCGGGGATCCCCAGACAATGAGCAGTTCTTC.

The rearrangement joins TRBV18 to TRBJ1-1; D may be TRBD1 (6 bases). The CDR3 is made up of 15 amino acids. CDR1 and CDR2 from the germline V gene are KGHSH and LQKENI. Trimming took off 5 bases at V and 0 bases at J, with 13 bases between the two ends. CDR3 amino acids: CASSSGQPMNTEAFF. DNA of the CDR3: TGTGCCAGCTCATCTGGACAGCCGATGAACACTGAAGCTTTCTTT. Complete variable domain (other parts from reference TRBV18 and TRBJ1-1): NAGVMQNPRHLVRRRGQEARLRCSPMKGHSHVYWYRQLPEEGLKFMVYLQKENIIDESGMPKERFSAEFPKEGPSILRIQQVVRGDSAAYFCASSSGQPMNTEAFFGQGTRLTVV.

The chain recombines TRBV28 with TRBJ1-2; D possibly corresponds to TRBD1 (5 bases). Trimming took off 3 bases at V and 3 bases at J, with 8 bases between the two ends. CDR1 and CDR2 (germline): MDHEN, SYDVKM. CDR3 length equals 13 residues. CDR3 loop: CASSLRQHYGYTF. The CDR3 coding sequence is TGTGCCAGCAGTTTGAGACAGCACTATGGCTACACCTTC.

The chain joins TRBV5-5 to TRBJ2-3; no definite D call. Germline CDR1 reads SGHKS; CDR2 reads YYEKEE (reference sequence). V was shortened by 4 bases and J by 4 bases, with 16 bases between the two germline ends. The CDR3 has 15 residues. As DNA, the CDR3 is TGTGCCAGCAGCCCCGTCCGAGGAACGGCAGATACGCAGTATTTT. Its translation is CASSPVRGTADTQYF.

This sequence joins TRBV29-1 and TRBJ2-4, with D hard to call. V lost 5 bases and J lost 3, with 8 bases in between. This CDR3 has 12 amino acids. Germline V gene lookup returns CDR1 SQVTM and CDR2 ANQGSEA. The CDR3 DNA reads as TGCAGCGTTCGAGTTAACAAAAACATTCAGTACTTC. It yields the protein CSVRVNKNIQYF.

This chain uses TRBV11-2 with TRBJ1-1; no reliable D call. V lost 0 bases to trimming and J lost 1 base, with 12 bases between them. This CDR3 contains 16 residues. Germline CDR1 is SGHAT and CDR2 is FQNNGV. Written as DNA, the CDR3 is TGTGCCAGCAGCTTAGAGTGGTGGCGGGGGAACACTGAAGCTTTCTTT. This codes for CASSLEWWRGNTEAFF.